A single sample is the source of the 10 T cell receptor beta chains below, sequenced in a study of blood T cell repertoires in COVID-19 (dated by TCRdb to 2020 to 2021). Receptor libraries were prepared by the immunoSEQ multiplex PCR assay. TCRdb stores this immuneACCESS table with in-frame sequences only. Part of the clones is absent; in the studies checked, under half of the shortfall reflects unresolved V genes, and no reason is known for the rest. Within this sample are around 250,000 clones, with around 86% of them counted one time only. The top ten clonotypes cover roughly 0.96% of the sample. What was sequenced was peripheral blood. The receptors were sampled from a woman between 40 and 50 years old who had recovered from COVID-19.

CDR3 in amino acids: CASSLGQGAYEQYF. The DNA of the CDR3 is TGCGCCAGCAGCTTGGGACAGGGGGCCTACGAGCAGTACTTC. The rearrangement uses TRBV5-1 and TRBJ2-7, with 9 bases lining up with TRBD1. After removal of 0 bases from V and 2 bases from J, the junction contained 0 bases not matched to a gene. The CDR3 is made up of 14 amino acids. Per germline, CDR1 SGHRS and CDR2 YFSETQ.

V is TRBV3-1 (or the pseudogene TRBV3-2) and J is TRBJ2-1; 16 bases map to TRBD2. CDR1 is LGHDT, CDR2 YNNKEL, per germline (reference sequence). With V trimmed by 1 base and J by 10 bases, 7 bases remained unmatched. The CDR3 sequence is 17 residues long. The CDR3 sequence is CASSQVVTGLAGGEQFF. In nucleotides, the CDR3 is TGTGCCAGCAGCCAAGTGGTTACGGGACTAGCGGGAGGGGAGCAGTTCTTC.

This clone has only one observation. The rearrangement joins TRBV19 to TRBJ2-1; the D is unclear. The CDR3 consists of 11 residues. Germline loops: CDR1 LNHDA, CDR2 SQIVND (reference sequence). V was pared by 8 bases and J by 9 bases, with 11 bases between. CDR3 sequence (DNA): TGTGCCAGTGCCGGGTTGGCTGAGCAGTTCTTC. This codes for CASAGLAEQFF.

To note about this clone: The same CDR3 arises from other DNA sequences in this sample as well. The chain has TRBV2 and TRBJ2-7; 7 positions agree with TRBD1. Germline CDR1 SNHLY, CDR2 FYNNEI. V lost 2 bases, J lost 0 bases, and 1 base stayed unmatched. The CDR3 loop spans 14 amino acids. CDR3 nucleotides: TGTGCCAGCAGTGAAAGGACAGGCTCCTACGAGCAGTACTTC. Its translation: CASSERTGSYEQYF. Full variable domain (remainder filled in from reference TRBV2 and TRBJ2-7): EPEVTQTPSHQVTQMGQEVILRCVPISNHLYFYWYRQILGQKVEFLVSFYNNEISEKSEIFDDQFSVERPDGSNFTLKIRSTKLEDSAMYFCASSERTGSYEQYFGPGTRLTVT.

This chain links TRBV24-1 with TRBJ2-3; 10 bases match TRBD2. Germline V gene data show CDR1 as KGHDR and CDR2 as SFDVKD. V lost 10 bases, J lost 0 bases, and 6 bases stayed unmatched. This CDR3 contains 15 residues. The CDR3 protein is CATSRTSGSTDTQYF. CDR3 sequence (DNA): TGTGCCACTTCCCGGACTAGCGGTAGCACAGATACGCAGTATTTT.

The chain has TRBV18 and TRBJ2-2; TRBD1 matches 10 bases. V gave up 6 bases and J gave up 5 bases; unmatched junction bases: 6. The CDR3 totals 15 residues. The germline V gene encodes CDR1 KGHSH and CDR2 LQKENI. The CDR3 bases are TGTGCCAGCTCGCCGGGACAGGGGTTTACCGGGGAGCTGTTTTTT. As protein: CASSPGQGFTGELFF.

The count of this clone is one. The chain links TRBV7-6 to TRBJ1-5; D is undetermined. This CDR3 region has 12 residues. The ends were cut back, 4 bases at V and 5 bases at J, with 6 bases in the middle. CDR1 is SGHVS, CDR2 FNYEAQ, per germline. The CDR3 DNA reads TGTGCCAGCAGCTCCCCGGATCAGCCCCAGCATTTT. Protein sequence: CASSSPDQPQHF. Drawing the rest from reference TRBV7-6 and TRBJ1-5, the complete variable domain is GAGVSQSPRYKVTKRGQDVALRCDPISGHVSLYWYRQALGQGPEFLTYFNYEAQQDKSGLPNDRFSAERPEGSISTLTIQRTEQRDSAMYRCASSSPDQPQHFGDGTRLSIL.

V and J are TRBV3-1 (or the pseudogene TRBV3-2) and TRBJ1-1, with a tentative D call TRBD1 (5 bases). This CDR3 is built from 15 residues. In germline, CDR1 is LGHDT, CDR2 YNNKEL (reference sequence). V was pared by 4 bases and J by 1 base, with 13 bases between. The CDR3 here is CASSPVGGGNTEAFF. The CDR3 DNA reads TGTGCCAGCAGCCCAGTCGGGGGGGGGAACACTGAAGCTTTCTTT.

This clone was counted only a few times. The genes are TRBV19 and TRBJ2-3; D call uncertain. The CDR3 spans 13 residues. V gave up 5 bases and J gave up 2 bases, with 8 bases separating them. Germline V lookup: CDR1 LNHDA, CDR2 SQIVND (reference sequence). The CDR3 here is CASSPQATDTQYF. DNA of the CDR3: TGTGCCAGTAGTCCCCAGGCCACAGATACGCAGTATTTT.

This clone was seen only once. The chain is built from TRBV27 and TRBJ1-6; the D gene is possibly TRBD1 (6 bases). CDR1 and CDR2 (germline): MNHEY, SMNVEV (reference sequence). This CDR3 comprises 16 residues. V lost 5 bases, J lost 0 bases, and 11 bases lay in between. CDR3 in amino acids: CASSGQPSSYNSPLHF. In DNA form, the CDR3 reads TGTGCCAGCAGTGGACAGCCTAGCTCCTATAATTCACCCCTCCACTTT.